This is a list of T cell receptor beta chains from one sample in a study. One entry per CDR3 protein results from TCRdb running MiXCR on the RT-PCR reads. The repertoire includes about 680,000 distinct CDR3 sequences, 13% to 15% of them detected once, and 3.6% sits in the top ten. Sequenced material: memory CD4+ T cells from blood. The receptors shown here come from a female donor in good health, serving as a healthy control. Each CDR3 is given with its conserved first and last residue. D genes are given only for firm matches. Size values are once, few and many counts, or a class for expanded clones, and some rows have none.

size	D	V	J	DNA	CDR3
-	-	TRBV15	TRBJ1-5	TGTGCCACCAGCAGAGACCTGTCTGGGAGTCAGCCCCAGAATTTT	CATSRDLSGSQPQNF
-	TRBD2	TRBV7-6	TRBJ2-1	TGTGCCAGCAGCTTAACTCTAGCGGGGGGCCCATACCCTGAGCAGTTCTTC	CASSLTLAGGPYPEQFF
many	TRBD2	TRBV27	TRBJ2-7	TGTGCCAGCAGTAAACTAGCGGGGGATTACGAGCAGTACTTC	CASSKLAGDYEQYF
few	TRBD1	TRBV27	TRBJ2-6	TGTGCCAGCAGAAGACAGGGGGCTGGGGCCAACGTCCTGACTTTC	CASRRQGAGANVLTF
-	-	TRBV27	TRBJ1-2	TGTGCCAGCAGTTTTAGGTCTGGCTACACCTTC	CASSFRSGYTF
few	TRBD1	TRBV4-3	TRBJ1-1	TGCGCCAGCAGCCAAAGCTTTAGCGCAGGGGGCAGGGCTTTCTTT	CASSQSFSAGGRAFF
once	-	TRBV20-1	TRBJ1-5	TGCAGTAGCTCCCGGGACTCAGGGCAGCCCCAGCATTTT	CSSSRDSGQPQHF
few	-	TRBV28	TRBJ2-7	TGTGCCAGCAGTTCAGGTGGGGCAGGGGTTTACGAGCAGTACTTC	CASSSGGAGVYEQYF
many	TRBD2	TRBV20-1	TRBJ2-3	TGCAGTGCTAGAGCGGGGGGGAGCACAGATACGCAGTATTTT	CSARAGGSTDTQYF
few	-	TRBV12-3/TRBV12-4	TRBJ2-5	TGTGCCAGCAGTACGGTGGGGTCCCGTTCGGAGACCCAGTACTTC	CASSTVGSRSETQYF
few	TRBD1	TRBV20-1	TRBJ1-1	TGCAGTGCTAGAGCCCCAGGGGGCACTGAAGCTTTCTTT	CSARAPGGTEAFF
-	-	TRBV11-3	TRBJ2-3	TGTGCCAGCAGCTTAGAACTAGTTGGGGCGCAGTATTTT	CASSLELVGAQYF
-	-	TRBV4-2	TRBJ1-1	TGTGCCAGCAGCCCTACCGGGAGCTACACTGAAGCTTTCTTT	CASSPTGSYTEAFF
many	-	TRBV12-3/TRBV12-4	TRBJ2-2	TGTGCCAGCAGTCTGGGGATGAACACCGGGGAGCTGTTTTTT	CASSLGMNTGELFF
many	-	TRBV6-5	TRBJ2-3	TGTGCCAGCAGTTACCAGCGTCCCGGGACGGTGGGGAGTTGGGCAGATACGCAGTATTTT	CASSYQRPGTVGSWADTQYF
few	-	TRBV7-2	TRBJ1-5	TGTGCCAGCAGCTTATTGGTAGATAGCAATCAGCCCCAGCATTTT	CASSLLVDSNQPQHF
many	TRBD2	TRBV20-1	TRBJ2-1	TGCAGTGCCCTCCGACTAGCGGGAGCAAAGAGAGGGTACAATGAGCAGTTCTTC	CSALRLAGAKRGYNEQFF
-	-	TRBV20-1	TRBJ1-2	TGCAGTGCTAGAGATCTGCGGGGCCAGGATGGCTACACCTTC	CSARDLRGQDGYTF
-	-	TRBV5-6	TRBJ2-1	TGTGCCAGCCTCGGATGGAGGGAGTTTAACTACAATGAGCAGTTCTTC	CASLGWREFNYNEQFF
many	-	TRBV15	TRBJ2-2	TGTGCCACCACCCGTGGCACCCGCACCGGGGAGCTGTTTTTT	CATTRGTRTGELFF
-	-	TRBV18	TRBJ2-4	TGTGCCAGCTCACCAGGCTCGACAAAAAACATTCAGTACTTC	CASSPGSTKNIQYF
few	-	TRBV6-1	TRBJ1-4	TGTGCCAGCAGTCCTATGGGGGAAAAACTGTTTTTT	CASSPMGEKLFF
-	TRBD2	TRBV3-1	TRBJ2-1	TGTGCCAGCAGCCAAGATCGGCCTAGCGGGAGTCCGTTCTTC	CASSQDRPSGSPFF
many	-	TRBV12-3/TRBV12-4	TRBJ2-3	TGTGCCAGCAGGGACTGGACAGTGACAGATACGCAGTATTTT	CASRDWTVTDTQYF
-	-	TRBV5-4	TRBJ2-4	TGTGCCAGCAGCTCCCCGAGGGATGATAACATTCAGTACTTC	CASSSPRDDNIQYF
-	-	TRBV7-3	TRBJ2-3	TGTGCCAGCAGCTCACTCCCGGGAACCACAGATACGCAGTATTTT	CASSSLPGTTDTQYF
many	TRBD2	TRBV27	TRBJ2-1	TGTGCCAGCAGTCCGACTAGCGGGGGGGCCTGGGAGAATGAGCAGTTCTTC	CASSPTSGGAWENEQFF
-	-	TRBV2	TRBJ2-5	TGTGCCAGCAGCAGAAGCGGGCACAGCGAAGAGACCCAGTACTTC	CASSRSGHSEETQYF
few	-	TRBV6-1	TRBJ1-2	TGTGCCAGCAGTGAAGTGACAGCCAGCCGAGGCTACACCTTC	CASSEVTASRGYTF
few	TRBD1	TRBV7-2	TRBJ1-1	TGTGCCAGCAGCCGGACAGGGGCCCCAATGAACACTGAAGCTTTCTTT	CASSRTGAPMNTEAFF
-	TRBD1	TRBV28	TRBJ2-6	TGTGCCAGCAGTTTATCCTTCGGGACAGGGGGTATCGCTTTC	CASSLSFGTGGIAF
many	-	TRBV6-6	TRBJ1-2	TGTGCCAGCCTTACAGTCATGAACTATGGCTACACCTTC	CASLTVMNYGYTF
many	-	TRBV6-5	TRBJ1-1	TGTGCCAGTAGGGGACCCAACACTGAAGCTTTCTTT	CASRGPNTEAFF
many	-	TRBV4-1	TRBJ1-2	TGCGCCAGCAGCCAAGCTCAGGGGCTCTTTAGTGGCTACACCTTC	CASSQAQGLFSGYTF
-	-	TRBV29-1	TRBJ1-1	TGCAGCGCCACAGGGCCCCCGGTGAACACTGAAGCTTTCTTT	CSATGPPVNTEAFF
few	-	TRBV6-2/TRBV6-3	TRBJ1-4	TGTGCCAGCAGTTACTCGTGGAAGGGGGAGAATGAAAAACTGTTTTTT	CASSYSWKGENEKLFF
many	-	TRBV4-3	TRBJ2-7	TGCGCCAGCAGCCAAGATTCAAGGTCCTACGAGCAGTACTTC	CASSQDSRSYEQYF
few	-	TRBV4-3	TRBJ1-1	TGCGCCAGCAGCCACGCCGGAGGCGCTGAAGCTTTCTTT	CASSHAGGAEAFF
-	TRBD2	TRBV2	TRBJ2-5	TGTGCCAGCAAGACCGCATCCGGGACTAGCGGGGACTTTCAAGAGACCCAGTACTTC	CASKTASGTSGDFQETQYF
-	-	TRBV18	TRBJ1-1	TGTGCCAGCTCACCTGATAATTTAGTCACTGAAGCTTTCTTT	CASSPDNLVTEAFF
-	-	TRBV15	TRBJ2-1	TGTGCCACCCACCTTAGCAATGAGCAGTTCTTC	CATHLSNEQFF
-	TRBD2	TRBV20-1	TRBJ2-3	TGCAGTGCTAGTAGGGGACTAGCGGGAGGGCACGGCACAGATACGCAGTATTTT	CSASRGLAGGHGTDTQYF
many	-	TRBV11-2	TRBJ2-1	TGTGCCAGCAGCTTAGCGCCTAGCAGAGAGCAGTTCTTC	CASSLAPSREQFF
-	TRBD2	TRBV7-2	TRBJ2-1	TGTGCCAGCAGCTTAGAGCACGGGGGGTGGAGCTCCTACAATGAGCAGTTCTTC	CASSLEHGGWSSYNEQFF